The 13 T cell receptor beta chains below all came from one sample that was sequenced in a study of blood T cell repertoires in COVID-19. Using immunoSEQ multiplex PCR, the repertoire was profiled, and TCRdb retains in-frame clones only, with some absent. The sample includes 310,000 or so clones, around nine tenths seen only once; the top ten take 1% to 1.5%. Sequencing was carried out using peripheral blood. Every receptor here comes from a man aged 70-80 years with acute or convalescent COVID-19.

The J gene is TRBJ2-1, the V gene TRBV2, with a tentative D call TRBD2 (5 bases). The CDR3 runs 12 residues. Germline-derived CDR1 and CDR2 are SNHLY and FYNNEI. The germline V and J ends were trimmed by 6 bases and 8 bases, with 11 bases remaining between them. CDR3 protein: CASSPSLDEQFF. CDR3 DNA: TGTGCCAGCAGCCCTAGCCTTGATGAGCAGTTCTTC.

This clone was seen just once. The chain uses TRBV14 and TRBJ2-1; 15 bases match TRBD2. CDR3 size: 17 residues. From germline, CDR1 is SGHDN and CDR2 FVKESK. After removal of 3 bases from V and 7 bases from J, the junction contained 7 bases not matched to a gene. The CDR3 sequence: CASSQFPGLAGGNEQFF. Written as DNA, the CDR3 is TGTGCCAGCAGCCAGTTTCCGGGACTAGCGGGAGGTAATGAGCAGTTCTTC.

This chain joins TRBV25-1 and TRBJ1-1, with a tentative D call TRBD1 (5 bases). Looked up from germline, CDR1 is MGHDK and CDR2 is SYGVNS. Trimming removed 8 bases from V and 10 bases from J, with 17 bases in between. The length of the CDR3 is 12 residues. In nucleotides, the CDR3 is TGTGCCAGCGGGGGGATTTTTTACGGAGCTTTCTTT. Translating gives CASGGIFYGAFF.

V is TRBV28 and J is TRBJ1-4, with a weak D call TRBD1 (6 bases). The germline V gene encodes CDR1 MDHEN and CDR2 SYDVKM. V lost 6 bases and J lost 6, with 14 bases in between. There are 14 residues in the CDR3. CDR3 residues: CASSGRGVDEKLFF. The CDR3 nucleotides read TGTGCCAGCAGCGGGAGGGGGGTGGATGAAAAACTGTTTTTT.

The count of this clone is one. The J gene is TRBJ2-7, the V gene TRBV4-2; 10 bases fit TRBD2. The length of the CDR3 is 15 residues. The germline V gene has CDR1 LGHNA and CDR2 YNFKEQ. The junction had 3 bases not matched to a gene; V was cut back by 4 bases and J by 0 bases. The CDR3 DNA reads TGTGCCAGCAGCCGAGGACTAGCGGACTCCTACGAGCAGTACTTC. It yields the protein CASSRGLADSYEQYF.

The chain combines TRBV28 with TRBJ1-2; the D gene is possibly TRBD1 (5 bases). With 6 bases removed from V and 4 bases from J, the gap between germline ends came to 15 bases. There are 14 residues in the CDR3. CDR1 is MDHEN and CDR2 is SYDVKM in the germline V gene. In nucleotides, the CDR3 is TGTGCCAGCAGCCCCACCGACAGATTCTATGGCTACACCTTC. This codes for CASSPTDRFYGYTF.

Comment on this clone: Other DNA sequences in the sample encode the same CDR3. The CDR3 sequence: CASSLAGGDGYTF. The DNA of the CDR3 is TGTGCCAGCAGCTTGGCGGGGGGCGATGGCTACACCTTC. The V call is TRBV5-4, the J call TRBJ1-2, with D possibly matching TRBD1 (6 bases). Trimming removed 0 bases at V and 6 bases at J, with 9 bases between. Germline-derived CDR1 and CDR2 are SGHNT and YYREEE (reference sequence). This CDR3 spans 13 amino acids.

Remarks on this clone: Its ends do not fully match the called genes, so a read error is possible. The chain employs TRBV11-3 and TRBJ1-2; the D gene is possibly TRBD1 (6 bases). The CDR3 contains 10 residues. CDR1 and CDR2 from the germline V gene are SGHNT and YENEEA. CDR3 sequence reads: CASSLAGEAF. The DNA of the CDR3 is TGTGCCAGCAGCTTAGCAGGGGAAGCCTTC.

In this sample, this clone turned up once. The CDR3: CASRGTANTDTQYF. CDR3 DNA: TGTGCCAGCAGAGGGACAGCCAACACAGATACGCAGTATTTT. This rearrangement joins TRBV6-5 to TRBJ2-3, with 7 bases matching TRBD1. This CDR3 is 14 amino acids long. Germline V CDR1 and CDR2: MNHEY, SVGAGI. J gave up 2 bases and V 6 bases, and 5 bases lay outside the gene matches.

The chain uses TRBV7-9 and TRBJ2-2, with D tentatively TRBD2 (6 bases). The V and J ends lost 5 bases and 4 bases respectively, with 11 bases between them. CDR3 length equals 14 residues. Germline CDR1 reads SEHNR; CDR2 reads FQNEAQ (reference sequence). CDR3 amino acids: CASSRRRGTGELFF. CDR3 in DNA: TGTGCCAGCAGCCGCAGGCGGGGCACCGGGGAGCTGTTTTTT.

This clone was detected only a few times. The chain has TRBV28 and TRBJ1-2; possibly TRBD1 for D (6 bases). Germline V lookup: CDR1 MDHEN, CDR2 SYDVKM. Trimming took off 3 bases at V and 4 bases at J, with 18 bases between the two ends. CDR3 length: 16 amino acids. Here the CDR3 DNA reads TGTGCCAGCAGTTTCGGCAGGGGCGGATGGGGCTATGGCTACACCTTC. This encodes CASSFGRGGWGYGYTF.

As for this clone: The same CDR3 also results from other DNA sequences found in this sample. The chain uses TRBV2 and TRBJ2-2; D not certain. Per germline, CDR1 SNHLY and CDR2 FYNNEI. The CDR3 has 13 amino acids. V dropped 3 bases and J dropped 3 bases, with 5 bases sitting between them. The DNA for the CDR3 is TGTGCCAGCAGTGATCAATACACCGGGGAGCTGTTTTTT. Protein sequence: CASSDQYTGELFF.

J is TRBJ1-4 and V is TRBV5-6; tentative D call: TRBD1 (6 bases). V gave up 5 bases and J gave up 4 bases, with 15 bases separating them. The CDR3 length is 15 residues. Germline V CDR1 and CDR2: SGHDT, YYEEEE. CDR3 residues: CASSRWGRINEKLFF. CDR3 bases: TGTGCCAGCAGTCGCTGGGGGCGGATTAATGAAAAACTGTTTTTT. The variable domain in full, with the rest retrieved from reference TRBV5-6 and TRBJ1-4, is DAGVTQSPTHLIKTRGQQVTLRCSPKSGHDTVSWYQQALGQGPQFIFQYYEEEERQRGNFPDRFSGHQFPNYSSELNVNALLLGDSALYLCASSRWGRINEKLFFGSGTQLSVL.